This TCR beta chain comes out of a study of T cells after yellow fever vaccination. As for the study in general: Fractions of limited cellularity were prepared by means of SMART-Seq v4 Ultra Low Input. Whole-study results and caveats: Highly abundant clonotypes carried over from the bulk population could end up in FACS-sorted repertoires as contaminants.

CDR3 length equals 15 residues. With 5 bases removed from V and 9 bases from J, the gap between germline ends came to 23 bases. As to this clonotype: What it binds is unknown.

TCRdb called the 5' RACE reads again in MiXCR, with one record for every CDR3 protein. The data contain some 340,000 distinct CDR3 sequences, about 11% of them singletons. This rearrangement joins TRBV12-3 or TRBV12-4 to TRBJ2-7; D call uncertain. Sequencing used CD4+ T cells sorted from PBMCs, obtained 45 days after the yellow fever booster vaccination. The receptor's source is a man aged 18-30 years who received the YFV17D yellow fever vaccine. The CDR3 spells CASSPTVRQSRGQYF. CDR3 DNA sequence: TGTGCCAGCAGTCCAACCGTGCGCCAATCAAGAGGGCAGTACTTC.